These 30 T cell receptor beta chains came from one sample sequenced in a study of blood T cell repertoires in COVID-19. Here immunoSEQ multiplex PCR was the method, and the copy in TCRdb shows in-frame clones only, minus some. This sample has 320,000 or so clones, with 85% found just once. Sequenced sample: PBMCs or T cells enriched from blood (not recorded which). These TCRs come from a woman in her twenties or thirties who had been exposed to COVID-19.

This sequence joins TRBV5-6 and TRBJ1-4; D might be TRBD1 (5 bases). In germline, CDR1 is SGHDT, CDR2 YYEEEE. V dropped 1 base and J dropped 8 bases, with 15 bases sitting between them. The CDR3 sequence is 15 residues long. Written as DNA, the CDR3 is TGTGCCAGCAGCTTGTACAGGCGACTTGGGGAAAAACTGTTTTTT. This translates into CASSLYRRLGEKLFF.

The CDR3 DNA sequence: TGTGCCAGCAGCTTAGCGCAGGGGCCTCCGGATACGCAGTATTTT. It encodes CASSLAQGPPDTQYF. The chain recombines TRBV11-1 with TRBJ2-3; possibly TRBD1 for D (6 bases). Germline assignment: CDR1 SGHAT and CDR2 FQDESV (reference sequence). The CDR3 loop spans 15 amino acids. V lost 0 bases, J lost 6 bases, and 13 bases lay in between.

This clone was detected a few times. V usage is TRBV28 and J usage is TRBJ1-2; D is unresolved. V was cut by 5 bases and J by 2 bases, with 18 bases left in between. Per germline, CDR1 MDHEN and CDR2 SYDVKM. There are 16 residues in the CDR3. The CDR3: CASSPPRWEGNYGYTF. CDR3 nucleotide sequence: TGTGCCAGCAGTCCACCCCGTTGGGAGGGAAACTATGGCTACACCTTC.

CDR3 DNA sequence: TGTGCCAGCAGCCCGATAGCGGGAGGGCCTGGCAATGAGCAGTTCTTC. This gives the protein CASSPIAGGPGNEQFF. The V call is TRBV5-5, the J call TRBJ2-1, with 11 bases aligning to TRBD2. Germline assignment: CDR1 SGHKS and CDR2 YYEKEE (reference sequence). The CDR3 covers 16 residues. With 4 bases clipped from V and 6 bases from J, the junction kept 9 bases outside the gene matches.

This clone was recorded only once. This sequence joins TRBV20-1 and TRBJ2-1; TRBD2 is a possible D gene (5 bases). Germline V gene lookup returns CDR1 DFQATT and CDR2 SNEGSKA (reference sequence). With 3 bases removed from V and 9 bases from J, the gap between germline ends came to 12 bases. This CDR3 spans 12 amino acids. Here the CDR3 reads CSASRSGIEQFF. The CDR3 DNA reads as TGCAGTGCTAGTCGAAGCGGAATTGAGCAGTTCTTC.

The chain links TRBV5-4 to TRBJ2-1; 11 bases map to TRBD2. Per germline, CDR1 SGHNT and CDR2 YYREEE (reference sequence). There are 15 residues in the CDR3. V trimming: 2 bases; J trimming: 6 bases; junction bases outside the gene matches: 4. The CDR3, as DNA: TGTGCCAGCAGCTTCTGGGGACTAGCGGTCAATGAGCAGTTCTTC. Protein: CASSFWGLAVNEQFF.

The chain couples TRBV12-5 to TRBJ1-3, with a weak D call TRBD1 (5 bases). This CDR3 has 15 amino acids. V lost 3 bases to trimming and J lost 4 bases, with 13 bases between them. Looked up from germline, CDR1 is LGHNT and CDR2 is FRNRAP. CDR3 loop: CASGFPTRGGNTIYF. CDR3 DNA sequence: TGTGCTAGTGGTTTCCCCACCCGGGGGGGAAACACCATATATTTT.

The V and J genes are TRBV29-1 and TRBJ1-3, with TRBD1 matching 9 bases. The CDR3 totals 15 residues. The V segment lost 6 bases and the J segment 0 bases; nucleotides outside the gene matches: 6. The germline V gene has CDR1 SQVTM and CDR2 ANQGSEA. This CDR3 reads CSVRTGAHSGNTIYF. The CDR3 DNA reads as TGCAGCGTACGGACAGGGGCTCACTCTGGAAACACCATATATTTT.

The gene calls are TRBV30 and TRBJ2-7, with 8 bases aligning to TRBD2. The CDR3 runs 14 residues. Germline CDR1 reads GTSNPN; CDR2 reads SVGIG (reference sequence). V shed 0 bases and J 6 bases; nucleotides not matched to a gene: 7. The CDR3 protein is CAWSVPGGPGEQYF. In DNA, the CDR3 is TGTGCCTGGAGTGTACCGGGAGGGCCAGGCGAGCAGTACTTC.

This clone was picked up a small number of times. The sample contains more than one DNA sequence encoding this CDR3. The rearrangement links TRBV5-1 to TRBJ1-1; D is uncertain. The CDR3 covers 14 residues. The germline gives CDR1 SGHRS, CDR2 YFSETQ. Trimming stripped 3 bases from V and 0 bases from J, with 9 bases between. CDR3 protein: CASSSDGMNTEAFF. CDR3 in DNA: TGCGCCAGCAGCTCGGACGGGATGAACACTGAAGCTTTCTTT.

The J gene is TRBJ1-1, the V gene TRBV29-1, with a possible D match to TRBD1 (6 bases). The germline CDR1 and CDR2 sequences are SQVTM and ANQGSEA. Trimming removed 7 bases at V and 1 base at J, with 16 bases between. This CDR3 has 14 residues. The CDR3 bases are TGCAGCGCGTACCTCAGGGGCGAGAACACTGAAGCTTTCTTT. It translates to CSAYLRGENTEAFF. The full variable domain, rest sourced from reference TRBV29-1 and TRBJ1-1, is SAVISQKPSRDICQRGTSLTIQCQVDSQVTMMFWYRQQPGQSLTLIATANQGSEATYESGFVIDKFPISRPNLTFSTLTVSNMSPEDSSIYLCSAYLRGENTEAFFGQGTRLTVV.

V usage is TRBV7-2 and J usage is TRBJ2-5, with D unresolved. CDR1 and CDR2 from the germline V gene are SGHTA and FQGNSA. The CDR3 spans 13 residues. The germline V and J ends were trimmed by 0 bases and 2 bases, with 4 bases remaining between them. The CDR3: CASSLAHQETQYF. As DNA, the CDR3 is TGTGCCAGCAGCTTAGCCCATCAAGAGACCCAGTACTTC.

The table lists this clone with a few counts. The J gene is TRBJ1-2, the V gene TRBV5-1, with D unresolved. Trimming left V 4 bases short and J 3 bases short, with 13 bases between. This CDR3 is 14 amino acids long. Germline CDR1 SGHRS, CDR2 YFSETQ. CDR3 in amino acids: CASSPDLGDYGYTF. CDR3 bases: TGCGCCAGCAGCCCGGACCTGGGAGACTATGGCTACACCTTC.

This sequence joins TRBV4-2 and TRBJ2-1, with 7 bases aligning to TRBD2. Germline V gene lookup returns CDR1 LGHNA and CDR2 YNFKEQ. The CDR3 contains 16 residues. V shed 0 bases, J shed 4 bases, and the junction held 6 bases outside the gene matches. This CDR3 reads CASSQEGLAAYNEQFF. The CDR3 DNA reads as TGTGCCAGCAGCCAAGAGGGGCTAGCGGCATACAATGAGCAGTTCTTC.

This clone was seen a single time. The J gene is TRBJ2-1, the V gene TRBV2, with 7 bases matching TRBD2. Germline loops: CDR1 SNHLY, CDR2 FYNNEI. The CDR3 is 16 amino acids. V lost 2 bases and J lost 5; bases outside the gene matches: 9. CDR3 nucleotides: TGTGCCAGCAGTGAATGGGATAGCGGGCTGAACAATGAGCAGTTCTTC. It specifies CASSEWDSGLNNEQFF. The full variable domain, completed using reference TRBV2 and TRBJ2-1, is EPEVTQTPSHQVTQMGQEVILRCVPISNHLYFYWYRQILGQKVEFLVSFYNNEISEKSEIFDDQFSVERPDGSNFTLKIRSTKLEDSAMYFCASSEWDSGLNNEQFFGPGTRLTVL.

As to this clone: A read error may account for a junction end that differs from germline. This chain connects TRBV4-2 to TRBJ2-1, with 8 bases fitting TRBD2. The germline V gene has CDR1 LGHNA and CDR2 YNFKEQ. The length of the CDR3 is 14 residues. Here the CDR3 reads CASSQTKKGLASIF. CDR3 sequence (DNA): TGTGCCAGCAGCCAGACGAAAAAAGGACTAGCATCGATCTTC.

This chain connects TRBV15 to TRBJ1-2; tentatively, D is TRBD1 (5 bases). V was clipped by 0 bases and J by 2 bases, with 10 bases between them. This CDR3 has 15 residues. The germline V gene has CDR1 LNHNV and CDR2 YYDKDF (reference sequence). CDR3 bases: TGTGCCACCAGCAGAGAAGGGGCGTTGAACTATGGCTACACCTTC. This translates into CATSREGALNYGYTF.

The rearrangement uses TRBV7-9 and TRBJ2-3; TRBD2 might be the D (6 bases). Germline CDR1 is SEHNR and CDR2 is FQNEAQ (reference sequence). V was clipped by 4 bases and J by 5 bases, with 13 bases between them. The CDR3 consists of 14 residues. DNA of the CDR3: TGTGCCAGCAGCTCCCGGGACTCCGTAGATACGCAGTATTTT. Amino acids: CASSSRDSVDTQYF.

The chain combines TRBV7-6 with TRBJ1-1, with 8 bases lining up with TRBD1. Germline CDR1 reads SGHVS; CDR2 reads FNYEAQ. The CDR3 runs to 15 residues. Unmatched junction bases numbered 5, after V lost 4 bases and J lost 1 base. CDR3 region: CASSWQGTGNTEAFF. The CDR3 coding sequence is TGTGCCAGCAGCTGGCAAGGGACAGGGAACACTGAAGCTTTCTTT.

V and J are TRBV2 and TRBJ2-7, with 8 bases that match TRBD1. Germline V gene data show CDR1 as SNHLY and CDR2 as FYNNEI. The CDR3 runs 15 residues. V lost 5 bases to trimming and J lost 6 bases; unmatched junction nucleotides: 12. The CDR3 region is CASSPPTGGSAEQYF. The DNA of the CDR3 is TGTGCCAGCAGTCCTCCAACAGGGGGGTCGGCCGAGCAGTACTTC.

The chain combines TRBV19 with TRBJ2-2; 10 bases are a match to TRBD2. V shed 4 bases and J 5 bases; nucleotides not matched to a gene: 13. The germline V gene encodes CDR1 LNHDA and CDR2 SQIVND (reference sequence). The CDR3 is 18 residues long. The DNA of the CDR3 is TGTGCCAGTAGTAGACCGCGATCTAGCGGGAGCAGGACCGGGGAGCTGTTTTTT. It codes for CASSRPRSSGSRTGELFF.

This rearrangement joins TRBV9 to TRBJ1-1; 7 bases are a match to TRBD1. The CDR3 covers 14 residues. Trimming at V came to 3 bases and at J to 1 base, leaving 3 bases not matched to a gene. Germline V CDR1 and CDR2: SGDLS, YYNGEE. CDR3 DNA: TGTGCCAGCAGCGGCCGGGACAGGAACACTGAAGCTTTCTTT. It codes for CASSGRDRNTEAFF.

This clone appeared once. The V and J genes are TRBV27 and TRBJ2-7; TRBD2 matches 7 bases. This CDR3 has 15 amino acids. Germline assignment: CDR1 MNHEY and CDR2 SMNVEV (reference sequence). The V segment lost 0 bases and the J segment 3 bases; nucleotides outside the gene matches: 5. The CDR3 bases are TGTGCCAGCAGTTTATCGGGACTATCTAACTACGAGCAGTACTTC. This gives the protein CASSLSGLSNYEQYF.

The chain combines TRBV28 with TRBJ1-1; 7 positions match TRBD1. This CDR3 has 13 residues. V shed 5 bases and J 4 bases; nucleotides not matched to a gene: 4. In germline, CDR1 is MDHEN, CDR2 SYDVKM. In nucleotides, the CDR3 is TGTGCCAGCAGTGCCAGGGGGGTCACTGAAGCTTTCTTT. Its protein is CASSARGVTEAFF.

This clone was found a few times. J is TRBJ1-1 and V is TRBV29-1, with TRBD1 matching over 9 bases. Trimming at V came to 5 bases and at J to 2 bases, leaving 6 bases not matched to a gene. Looked up from germline, CDR1 is SQVTM and CDR2 is ANQGSEA. The CDR3 spans 14 residues. In DNA, the CDR3 is TGCAGCGTTTGGGACAGGGCCTCCAACACTGAAGCTTTCTTT. Translation: CSVWDRASNTEAFF. Full variable domain (outside the CDR3, taken from reference TRBV29-1 and TRBJ1-1): SAVISQKPSRDICQRGTSLTIQCQVDSQVTMMFWYRQQPGQSLTLIATANQGSEATYESGFVIDKFPISRPNLTFSTLTVSNMSPEDSSIYLCSVWDRASNTEAFFGQGTRLTVV.

This clone has only a few counts. The chain couples TRBV5-6 to TRBJ2-6; D is ambiguous. The germline gives CDR1 SGHDT, CDR2 YYEEEE. The CDR3 runs to 16 residues. Deletions cut 1 base from V and 2 bases from J, with 10 bases between. CDR3 in DNA: TGTGCCAGCAGCTTGTACGGAGTGGCTGGGGCCAACGTCCTGACTTTC. It encodes CASSLYGVAGANVLTF.

The V gene is TRBV28, the J gene TRBJ2-2; TRBD2 matches 13 bases. With 7 bases clipped from V and 6 bases from J, the junction kept 5 bases outside the gene matches. CDR3 length: 15 residues. CDR1 and CDR2 from the germline V gene are MDHEN and SYDVKM. As DNA, the CDR3 is TGTGCCAGCACCCGGACTAGCGGGAGCCCCGGGGAGCTGTTTTTT. As protein: CASTRTSGSPGELFF.

The chain joins TRBV12-3 or TRBV12-4 to TRBJ1-6, with D possibly TRBD1 on 6 matching bases. This CDR3 is built from 12 residues. Trimming stripped 8 bases from V and 9 bases from J, with 11 bases between. The CDR3 bases are TGTGCCAGCGTAACCAGGGGTTCACCCCTCCACTTT. Translated: CASVTRGSPLHF.

This clone was observed a few times. The chain couples TRBV2 to TRBJ1-4; no definite D call. This CDR3 region has 13 residues. Germline values: CDR1 SNHLY, CDR2 FYNNEI. Deletions cut 6 bases from V and 7 bases from J, with 12 bases between. This CDR3 reads CASSRVSGEKLFF. The CDR3, as DNA: TGTGCCAGCAGCCGAGTTTCGGGTGAAAAACTGTTTTTT.

The chain is built from TRBV9 and TRBJ1-4; 7 bases align to TRBD1. This CDR3 is 15 amino acids long. Looked up from germline, CDR1 is SGDLS and CDR2 is YYNGEE. The ends lost 2 bases at V and 10 bases at J; junction bases unmatched: 11. CDR3 DNA sequence: TGTGCCAGCAGCGTCAGACCGGGACAGAATACAAAACTGTTTTTT. Protein: CASSVRPGQNTKLFF.